This is a list of T cell receptor beta chains from one sample in a study of T-cell memory formation after mild COVID-19. TCRdb re-derived calls from the 5' RACE reads in MiXCR, one entry per CDR3 protein. The sample contains around 470,000 distinct CDR3 sequences, around 18% of which appear only once. Input material: PBMCs or a T cell subset sorted from them (not recorded which). Source of these receptors: an adult woman who had mild COVID-19 (a few samples of this study predate the infection). Cell type and time point are not known. CDR3s include the opening cysteine and the closing phenylalanine or tryptophan. A D gene is named only where the DNA matches it firmly. The size field is filled for only some rows; it gives once, few, many or a size class.

D gene,J gene,clone size,V gene,CDR3 protein,CDR3 DNA
NA,TRBJ1-5,few,TRBV30,CAWSVGWQGSQPQHF,TGTGCCTGGAGTGTAGGGTGGCAGGGAAGTCAGCCCCAGCATTTT
TRBD1,TRBJ1-2,few,TRBV5-1,CASSLLQGTDGYTF,TGCGCCAGCAGCTTGCTACAGGGGACCGATGGCTACACCTTC
NA,TRBJ1-2,few,TRBV6-5,CASSYYRDNYGYTF,TGTGCCAGCAGTTACTACAGGGACAACTATGGCTACACCTTC
NA,TRBJ1-1,NA,TRBV12-3/TRBV12-4,CASSLMGHSEAFF,TGTGCCAGCAGTTTAATGGGACATTCTGAAGCTTTCTTT
NA,TRBJ1-5,NA,TRBV6-5,CASSWAVNQPQHF,TGTGCCAGCAGTTGGGCGGTAAATCAGCCCCAGCATTTT
NA,TRBJ1-1,few,TRBV24-1,CATSDLWGSEAFF,TGTGCCACCAGTGATTTGTGGGGTTCTGAAGCTTTCTTT
NA,TRBJ2-1,few,TRBV4-3,CASSQDSHSGLSYNEQFF,TGCGCCAGCAGCCAAGATTCCCACAGCGGCCTGTCCTACAATGAGCAGTTCTTC
TRBD1,TRBJ1-3,NA,TRBV6-5,CASSSLTGTGNTIYF,TGTGCCAGCAGTTCCCTGACAGGGACTGGAAACACCATATATTTT
NA,TRBJ1-2,NA,TRBV30,CAWIRQGGYGYTF,TGTGCCTGGATTCGTCAGGGAGGGTATGGCTACACCTTC
NA,TRBJ1-2,NA,TRBV7-6,CASSEGFGYGYTF,TGTGCCAGCAGTGAGGGGTTTGGCTATGGCTACACCTTC
NA,TRBJ1-1,few,TRBV12-3/TRBV12-4,CASFRGALDTEAFF,TGTGCCAGCTTTCGGGGGGCTCTGGACACTGAAGCTTTCTTT
TRBD2,TRBJ2-1,few,TRBV20-1,CSATPLAGINNEQFF,TGCAGTGCCACCCCCCTAGCGGGAATCAACAATGAGCAGTTCTTC
TRBD1,TRBJ2-3,NA,TRBV9,CASSTGTGTPYTLLGRPDTQYF,TGTGCCAGCAGCACCGGGACAGGGACCCCCTACACCCTTCTTGGCCGGCCAGATACGCAGTATTTT
NA,TRBJ2-3,NA,TRBV11-3,CASSPGEFSPDADTQYF,TGTGCCAGCAGCCCTGGGGAATTCTCCCCAGATGCGGATACGCAGTATTTT
TRBD2,TRBJ2-1,NA,TRBV12-3/TRBV12-4,CASSHSGLAFYNEQFF,TGTGCCAGCAGCCACAGTGGACTAGCGTTCTACAATGAGCAGTTCTTC
TRBD1,TRBJ1-1,NA,TRBV12-3/TRBV12-4,CASSVTGGAEGAFF,TGTGCCAGCAGTGTAACAGGGGGCGCAGAGGGGGCTTTCTTT
TRBD1,TRBJ2-7,NA,TRBV7-9,CASSSRGQGFDEQYF,TGTGCCAGCAGCTCAAGGGGACAGGGGTTCGACGAGCAGTACTTC
NA,TRBJ2-7,NA,TRBV3-1,CASSRSRGSLFEQYF,TGTGCCAGCAGCCGCTCCCGGGGGTCTCTCTTCGAGCAGTACTTC
NA,TRBJ2-1,few,TRBV6-1,CASSEYGGRNEQFF,TGTGCCAGCAGTGAATATGGGGGGCGGAATGAGCAGTTCTTC
NA,TRBJ1-5,NA,TRBV2,CATSRGGYNQPQHF,TGTGCCACCTCGAGGGGAGGGTACAATCAGCCCCAGCATTTT
NA,TRBJ1-1,NA,TRBV2,CASNPTLGLNTEAFF,TGTGCCAGCAATCCAACCCTGGGGTTGAACACTGAAGCTTTCTTT
NA,TRBJ1-2,NA,TRBV29-1,CSVEVAAAGVYNGYTF,TGCAGCGTTGAAGTGGCAGCCGCCGGGGTGTATAATGGCTACACCTTC
TRBD1,TRBJ2-5,few,TRBV7-9,CASSSRDRVVETQYF,TGTGCCAGCAGCTCCCGGGACAGGGTGGTGGAGACCCAGTACTTC
NA,TRBJ1-1,NA,TRBV7-9,CASSVPGAGDTEAFF,TGTGCCAGCAGCGTTCCAGGGGCGGGGGACACTGAAGCTTTCTTT
TRBD1,TRBJ1-1,NA,TRBV19,CARRDSGLPDNTEAFF,TGTGCCAGACGGGACAGTGGTCTACCTGATAACACTGAAGCTTTCTTT
NA,TRBJ2-3,many,TRBV5-4,CASSFSGLGQYF,TGTGCCAGCAGCTTCTCGGGGTTGGGGCAGTATTTT
TRBD1,TRBJ1-1,few,TRBV7-3,CASSANPGGTEAFF,TGTGCCAGCAGCGCTAATCCAGGGGGGACTGAAGCTTTCTTT
NA,TRBJ1-5,NA,TRBV3-1,CASSQAGGAQPQHF,TGTGCCAGCAGCCAAGCGGGAGGGGCCCAGCCCCAGCATTTT
NA,TRBJ2-3,many,TRBV5-1,CASSVRSSSDTQYF,TGCGCCAGCAGCGTCAGATCTAGCTCAGATACGCAGTATTTT
TRBD1,TRBJ1-5,NA,TRBV12-3/TRBV12-4,CASRVTGARDNQPQHF,TGTGCCAGCAGAGTAACAGGGGCTCGCGACAATCAGCCCCAGCATTTT
NA,TRBJ1-5,few,TRBV5-5,CASSLSGTRNQPQHF,TGTGCCAGCAGTTTATCCGGGACACGGAATCAGCCCCAGCATTTT
NA,TRBJ2-3,NA,TRBV2,CASSSRQWGTDTQYF,TGTGCCAGCAGTTCACGACAGTGGGGCACAGATACGCAGTATTTT
TRBD2,TRBJ2-2,few,TRBV20-1,CSARRLAGNANTGELFF,TGCAGTGCTCGCCGACTAGCGGGAAACGCGAACACCGGGGAGCTGTTTTTT
NA,TRBJ1-1,NA,TRBV9,CASSVGIGTNTEAFF,TGTGCCAGCAGCGTAGGGATTGGGACGAACACTGAAGCTTTCTTT
NA,TRBJ2-5,many,TRBV29-1,CSVDMDLEPQYF,TGCAGCGTTGACATGGACTTGGAGCCCCAGTACTTC
NA,TRBJ1-2,NA,TRBV5-1,CASSIGALGYTF,TGCGCCAGCAGCATCGGCGCCCTGGGCTACACCTTC
NA,TRBJ2-1,many,TRBV4-3,CASSQGLNNEQFF,TGCGCCAGCAGCCAGGGCCTAAACAATGAGCAGTTCTTC
NA,TRBJ2-6,few,TRBV12-3/TRBV12-4,CASSSSYGGLTTTFSGANVLTF,TGTGCCAGCAGTTCAAGCTATGGTGGGCTAACAACAACTTTTTCTGGGGCCAACGTCCTGACTTTC
NA,TRBJ1-5,few,TRBV5-1,CASSPSGGRNQPQHF,TGCGCCAGCAGCCCCAGCGGGGGGAGAAATCAGCCCCAGCATTTT
NA,TRBJ2-4,many,TRBV7-9,CASSLGQGNIQYF,TGTGCCAGCAGCTTAGGTCAGGGGAACATTCAGTACTTC
NA,TRBJ1-3,NA,TRBV5-5,CASSLAPATGNTIYF,TGTGCCAGCAGCTTAGCCCCAGCTACTGGAAACACCATATATTTT
TRBD2,TRBJ2-1,NA,TRBV12-3/TRBV12-4,CASSYRTSGGYNEQFF,TGTGCCAGCAGCTACCGGACTAGCGGCGGGTACAATGAGCAGTTCTTC